One sample yielded the 24 T cell receptor beta chains listed below, sequenced in a study of T cell responses to AZD1222 COVID-19 vaccine (dated by TCRdb to the early 2020s). Libraries were built with the immunoSEQ multiplex PCR assay. As stored in TCRdb, this immuneACCESS dataset retains in-frame rearrangements with V and J assigned. A fraction of the clones does not appear; measured against another copy, unresolved V genes explain less than half of the discrepancy, and the remainder lacks a known reason. Across this sample there are around 81,000 clones, with over 80% seen only once. About 3.1% of the sample is taken by the ten largest. The time point label on this specimen signifies: baseline before first vaccination. Sequencing used peripheral blood, obtained on day 0 of AZD1222 vaccination. The source of these receptors is an adult in good health.

CDR3 in DNA: TGTGCCAGCAGCCAAGAGGGGGGGGCGGGTCCAGATACGCAGTATTTT. This encodes CASSQEGGAGPDTQYF. This chain links TRBV4-2 with TRBJ2-3; possible D gene TRBD2, 7 bases. Trimming removed 0 bases from V and 4 bases from J, with 14 bases in between. The CDR3 extends over 16 amino acids. CDR1 is LGHNA, CDR2 YNFKEQ, per germline.

DNA of the CDR3: TGTGCCAGCAGCCAACAAGGGGGAAGCGCAGCTTTCTTT. Translated, it gives CASSQQGGSAAFF. The V and J genes are TRBV3-1 (or the pseudogene TRBV3-2) and TRBJ1-1, with D perhaps TRBD1 (6 bases). V was pared by 2 bases and J by 10 bases, with 14 bases between. Germline values: CDR1 LGHDT, CDR2 YNNKEL (reference sequence). The CDR3 is 13 residues long.

The chain joins TRBV4-3 to TRBJ1-6; D possibly corresponds to TRBD1 (5 bases). V lost 0 bases to trimming and J lost 9 bases, with 9 bases between them. CDR3 length equals 14 residues. The V gene's germline CDR1 is LGHNA and CDR2 YSLEER. This CDR3 is CASSQDVGGSPLHF. The CDR3 DNA reads TGCGCCAGCAGCCAAGACGTGGGGGGTTCACCCCTCCACTTT.

The chain is built from TRBV4-3 and TRBJ2-1; 8 positions match TRBD1. The CDR3 loop spans 15 amino acids. Looked up from germline, CDR1 is LGHNA and CDR2 is YSLEER. V lost 1 base to trimming and J lost 7 bases; unmatched junction nucleotides: 6. The CDR3 sequence: CASSQGQGFENEQFF. The CDR3 DNA reads TGCGCCAGCAGCCAAGGACAGGGGTTTGAGAATGAGCAGTTCTTC.

The chain joins TRBV7-6 to TRBJ2-6; maybe TRBD1 (6 bases). Germline lookup yields CDR1 SGHVS and CDR2 FNYEAQ. Trimming took off 3 bases at V and 0 bases at J, with 21 bases between the two ends. The CDR3 contains 20 residues. In nucleotides, the CDR3 is TGTGCCAGCAGCTTTAGGACAGTGGGGTCGCCCTCCTCTGGGGCCAACGTCCTGACTTTC. Its protein product is CASSFRTVGSPSSGANVLTF.

In nucleotides, the CDR3 is TGTGCCAGCAGTCAGGGATCCACTGAAGCTTTCTTT. Its translation: CASSQGSTEAFF. J is TRBJ1-1 and V is TRBV6-2 or TRBV6-3; TRBD1 is a possible D gene (5 bases). The V gene's germline CDR1 is MNHEY and CDR2 SVGEGT. The CDR3 is 12 amino acids. The V end lost 5 bases, the J end lost 4 bases, and 8 bases lay between the germline ends.

The V gene is TRBV5-1, the J gene TRBJ1-4; 8 bases fit TRBD1. This CDR3 has 18 residues. Germline CDR1 reads SGHRS; CDR2 reads YFSETQ. V lost 3 bases to trimming and J lost 6 bases; unmatched junction nucleotides: 16. Here the CDR3 reads CASSSTGQGRSDDEKLFF. As DNA, the CDR3 is TGCGCCAGCAGCTCAACCGGACAGGGAAGAAGCGATGATGAAAAACTGTTTTTT. Based on the CDR3 plus reference TRBV5-1 and TRBJ1-4, the full variable domain is KAGVTQTPRYLIKTRGQQVTLSCSPISGHRSVSWYQQTPGQGLQFLFEYFSETQRNKGNFPGRFSGRQFSNSRSEMNVSTLELGDSALYLCASSSTGQGRSDDEKLFFGSGTQLSVL.

V and J are TRBV29-1 and TRBJ2-7; possible D gene TRBD1, 6 bases. This CDR3 has 13 residues. Germline V CDR1 and CDR2: SQVTM, ANQGSEA. Trimming pared 4 bases from V and 3 bases from J, leaving 13 bases between. The CDR3 DNA is TGCAGCGTTGGGTTCGGCAGGGGCTACGAGCAGTACTTC. Its protein is CSVGFGRGYEQYF.

The CDR3 protein is CASSLRLPGWADTQYF. CDR3 DNA sequence: TGTGCCAGCAGCTTACGACTACCAGGGTGGGCGGATACGCAGTATTTT. The V gene is TRBV7-8, the J gene TRBJ2-3; D might be TRBD1 or TRBD2, each matching 5 bases. Germline V gene sequence: CDR1 SGHVS, CDR2 FQNEAQ. The CDR3 runs 16 residues. Trimming took 2 bases from V and 6 from J, leaving 18 bases between them. The variable domain in full, completed from reference TRBV7-8 and TRBJ2-3, reads GAGVSQSPRYKVAKRGQDVALRCDPISGHVSLFWYQQALGQGPEFLTYFQNEAQLDKSGLPSDRFFAERPEGSVSTLKIQRTQQEDSAVYLCASSLRLPGWADTQYFGPGTRLTVL.

The J gene is TRBJ2-7, the V gene TRBV5-6; unclear D gene. Trimming cost V 4 bases and J 3 bases, with 17 bases left between them. This CDR3 has 15 residues. CDR1 and CDR2 from the germline V gene are SGHDT and YYEEEE. DNA for the CDR3: TGTGCCAGCAGCGGGATGGCAGGCAGATTCTACGAGCAGTACTTC. It codes for CASSGMAGRFYEQYF.

This clone is a singleton in its sample. V usage is TRBV7-2 and J usage is TRBJ2-3; a weak D match, TRBD2 (5 bases). This CDR3 contains 15 residues. The germline CDR1 and CDR2 sequences are SGHTA and FQGNSA. Trimming removed 0 bases at V and 6 bases at J, with 13 bases between. The CDR3: CASSLAGVNQDTQYF. The DNA for the CDR3 is TGTGCCAGCAGCTTAGCGGGAGTGAATCAGGATACGCAGTATTTT.

This clone was picked up a small number of times. CDR3 coding DNA: TGTGCCAGCAGCTTGGTCTTTGGGGACTATGGCTACACCTTC. Residues: CASSLVFGDYGYTF. The V and J genes are TRBV5-6 and TRBJ1-2, with D uncertain. This CDR3 spans 14 amino acids. CDR1 and CDR2 (germline): SGHDT, YYEEEE. V gave up 0 bases and J gave up 3 bases, with 9 bases separating them. The full variable domain, completed using reference TRBV5-6 and TRBJ1-2, is DAGVTQSPTHLIKTRGQQVTLRCSPKSGHDTVSWYQQALGQGPQFIFQYYEEEERQRGNFPDRFSGHQFPNYSSELNVNALLLGDSALYLCASSLVFGDYGYTFGSGTRLTVV.

This chain joins TRBV12-5 and TRBJ2-3; tentatively, D is TRBD2 (6 bases). The CDR3 covers 14 residues. V was trimmed by 7 bases and J by 1 base, leaving 12 bases between them. Germline CDR1 and CDR2: LGHNT and FRNRAP. CDR3 loop: CASVPGDGTDTQYF. DNA of the CDR3: TGTGCTAGTGTCCCGGGGGATGGCACAGATACGCAGTATTTT. Together with reference TRBV12-5 and TRBJ2-3, the CDR3 gives the full variable domain: DARVTQTPRHKVTEMGQEVTMRCQPILGHNTVFWYRQTMMQGLELLAYFRNRAPLDDSGMPKDRFSAEMPDATLATLKIQPSEPRDSAVYFCASVPGDGTDTQYFGPGTRLTVL.

This clone was counted between two and nine times. This sequence joins TRBV7-9 and TRBJ2-7, with D tentatively TRBD1 (5 bases). Germline V gene data show CDR1 as SEHNR and CDR2 as FQNEAQ (reference sequence). The CDR3 is 13 amino acids. V was cut by 1 base and J by 4 bases, with 8 bases left in between. The CDR3 loop reads CASSLEGLYEQYF. CDR3 nucleotides: TGTGCCAGCAGCTTAGAGGGGCTATACGAGCAGTACTTC.

This chain uses TRBV7-6 with TRBJ1-3; a possible D gene is TRBD1 (6 bases). V was clipped by 4 bases and J by 6 bases, with 16 bases between them. Germline V lookup: CDR1 SGHVS, CDR2 FNYEAQ. The length of the CDR3 is 15 residues. The CDR3 nucleotides are TGTGCCAGCAGCTCACAACTCGGACAGTTAAACACCATATATTTT. Residues: CASSSQLGQLNTIYF.

The CDR3 sequence is CASSQGGGSKLTGELFF. The CDR3 nucleotides are TGTGCCAGCAGCCAAGGGGGCGGGAGTAAACTCACCGGGGAGCTGTTTTTT. The gene calls are TRBV3-1 (or the pseudogene TRBV3-2) and TRBJ2-2; 7 bases match TRBD2. From germline, CDR1 is LGHDT and CDR2 YNNKEL (reference sequence). V shed 1 base, J shed 4 bases, and the junction held 9 bases outside the gene matches. The length of the CDR3 is 17 residues.

The chain links TRBV2 to TRBJ1-2; D unclear. Looked up from germline, CDR1 is SNHLY and CDR2 is FYNNEI. CDR3 length: 13 amino acids. V was trimmed by 0 bases and J by 8 bases, leaving 10 bases between them. The CDR3 DNA sequence: TGTGCCAGCAGTGAAGCGCAATCGACCGGCTACACCTTC. Its translation is CASSEAQSTGYTF.

This clone was observed a single time. The rearrangement links TRBV7-9 to TRBJ2-1; D not certain. This CDR3 spans 14 amino acids. V lost 1 base to trimming and J lost 6 bases, with 10 bases between them. Germline CDR1 and CDR2: SEHNR and FQNEAQ (reference sequence). The CDR3, as DNA: TGTGCCAGCAGCTTAGTGTCTGGCGTCAATGAGCAGTTCTTC. Its translation is CASSLVSGVNEQFF.

The V and J genes are TRBV2 and TRBJ1-2; 8 positions agree with TRBD1. CDR3 length equals 18 residues. J lost 5 bases, V lost 7 bases, and 21 bases had no gene match. Germline loops: CDR1 SNHLY, CDR2 FYNNEI. CDR3 loop: CASTQNRDRPPSWYGYTF. Here the CDR3 DNA reads TGTGCCAGCACCCAAAACCGGGACAGGCCTCCTTCGTGGTATGGCTACACCTTC.

The chain recombines TRBV18 with TRBJ2-7, with D maybe TRBD1 (5 bases). Germline CDR1 reads KGHSH; CDR2 reads LQKENI. The length of the CDR3 is 15 residues. The V end lost 2 bases, the J end lost 1 base, and 12 bases lay between the germline ends. In DNA form, the CDR3 reads TGTGCCAGCTCACCATCGACAGATTTGTCCTACGAGCAGTACTTC. Translated, it gives CASSPSTDLSYEQYF.

The CDR3 nucleotides are TGTGCCAGTAGTATCTGGGACACCATATATTTT. Encoded protein: CASSIWDTIYF. This chain joins TRBV19 and TRBJ1-3; D uncertain. The CDR3 totals 11 residues. Looked up from germline, CDR1 is LNHDA and CDR2 is SQIVND (reference sequence). V shed 3 bases and J shed 8 bases, with 5 bases lying between them.

This chain joins TRBV19 and TRBJ2-3; weak D call: TRBD2 (6 bases). Germline loops: CDR1 LNHDA, CDR2 SQIVND (reference sequence). CDR3 length: 13 residues. The ends were cut back, 1 base at V and 4 bases at J, with 6 bases in the middle. CDR3 region: CASSIAGADTQYF. CDR3 nucleotides: TGTGCCAGTAGTATAGCGGGAGCAGATACGCAGTATTTT.

The gene calls are TRBV7-6 and TRBJ2-5; unclear D gene. This CDR3 is 17 amino acids long. The ends were cut back, 4 bases at V and 2 bases at J, with 20 bases in the middle. CDR1 is SGHVS and CDR2 is FNYEAQ in the germline V gene. The CDR3 coding sequence is TGTGCCAGCAGCTCAAAACCAACCCGGGCCCCGCAAGAGACCCAGTACTTC. It is translated as CASSSKPTRAPQETQYF.

The CDR3 coding sequence is TGTGCCAGCAGCAAAGTACCAGGCCGGAGGGACACTGAAGCTTTCTTT. Translated, it gives CASSKVPGRRDTEAFF. The chain couples TRBV21-1 to TRBJ1-1. TRBV21-1 is an annotated pseudogene. CDR3 length: 16 amino acids.